Listed below are T cell receptor beta chains from one sample, sequenced in a study of cytomegalovirus exposure and HLA in healthy donors. Sequenced by immunoSEQ multiplex PCR; TCRdb stores in-frame clones only, minus some. This repertoire includes about 140,000 clones. The sequencing input was PBMCs. These receptors were obtained from a male donor in good health and CMV-seronegative. CDR3s include the opening cysteine and the closing phenylalanine or tryptophan. A D gene is named only where the DNA matches it firmly.

v_gene	d_gene	j_gene	CDR3aa	CDR3nt
TRBV14	NA	TRBJ2-3	CASSQPLTDTQYF	TGTGCCAGCAGCCAACCTTTAACAGATACGCAGTATTTT
TRBV19	NA	TRBJ2-7	CASSIGSADEQYF	TGTGCCAGTAGTATCGGATCGGCGGACGAGCAGTACTTC
TRBV9	TRBD1	TRBJ1-2	CASSPQVGTGDGYTF	TGTGCCAGCAGCCCCCAGGTGGGGACAGGGGATGGCTACACCTTC
TRBV30	TRBD2	TRBJ2-5	CAWSLGAGFQETQYF	TGTGCCTGGAGTTTAGGAGCGGGGTTCCAAGAGACCCAGTACTTC
TRBV7-2	NA	TRBJ2-7	CASSLEHPGLRLGEQYF	TGTGCCAGCAGCTTGGAACACCCGGGACTGAGGTTGGGCGAGCAGTACTTC
TRBV11-2	NA	TRBJ2-4	CASSSAVAKNIQYF	TGTGCCAGCAGCTCGGCGGTAGCCAAAAACATTCAGTACTTC
TRBV19	TRBD1	TRBJ2-7	CASSIGWTGGYEQYF	TGTGCCAGTAGTATAGGTTGGACAGGGGGCTACGAGCAGTACTTC
TRBV6-6	TRBD2	TRBJ2-5	CASSYGGGRTQYF	TGTGCCAGCAGTTACGGCGGGGGGAGAACCCAGTACTTC
TRBV5-1	NA	TRBJ2-7	CASSLAGVSSSYEQYF	TGCGCCAGCAGCTTGGCCGGGGTTTCGAGCTCCTACGAGCAGTACTTC
TRBV4-2	NA	TRBJ1-3	CASSQDPNSLTVGMSTIYF	TGTGCCAGCAGCCAAGACCCGAACAGCCTTACCGTCGGAATGAGCACCATATATTTT
TRBV4-1	NA	TRBJ2-1	CASSQGRANEQFF	TGCGCCAGCAGCCAAGGACGAGCGAATGAGCAGTTCTTC